This T cell receptor (beta chain) is drawn from a study of brain T cells in children with intractable seizures. Study findings and constraints: Clones missing pre-surgery may reflect undersampling of that blood sample.

The table came from immunoSEQ multiplex PCR; TCRdb's copy has only in-frame clones and leaves some out. The sample comprises about 340,000 clones, about 93% of which are singletons, and 5% to 7% rests with the top ten. Time point reported: blood from clinic visit 5 months post-surgery; TSC patient then seizure free. The CDR3 covers 16 residues. The germline CDR1 and CDR2 sequences are MDHEN and SYDVKM. V dropped 5 bases and J dropped 5; count of bases not matched to a gene: 13. With regard to this clone: As yet, its antigen is unknown.

This sequence was found in a boy under two years old with tuberous sclerosis and intractable seizures. The sequenced sample was peripheral blood, obtained approximately 5 months after surgery. The chain couples TRBV28 to TRBJ2-5, with 8 bases identical to TRBD1. The CDR3 coding sequence is TGTGCCAGCAGTCTCCCCCGGCAGGGGGCAGGTGAGACCCAGTACTTC. Residues: CASSLPRQGAGETQYF.